This record concerns one T cell receptor (beta chain) sequence. The data derive from a study of CD8+ T cells in alopecia areata. Treatment: oral pan-JAK inhibitor, 5-10 mg twice daily. The authors extracted RNA and reverse transcribed it into cDNA as the sequencing template. TCRdb's table, derived via immunoSEQ multiplex PCR, lists solely in-frame clones and lacks some. Counted here are more than 90,000 clones, approximately 59% occurring once; the ten biggest clones make up almost 30%. The CDR3 covers 15 residues. CDR1 is SEHNR, CDR2 FQNEAQ, per germline (reference sequence). Deletions cut 4 bases from V and 0 bases from J, with 12 bases between.

The rearrangement joins TRBV7-9 to TRBJ1-2; unclear D gene. The sample here was CD8+ T cells sorted from blood, taken at week 4, from a patient treated with tofacitinib. This sequence originates from a human donor with alopecia areata. CDR3 in amino acids: CASSSPTKSNYGYTF. CDR3 in DNA: TGTGCCAGCAGCTCCCCCACGAAGTCTAACTATGGCTACACCTTC.